This TCR beta chain appears in the sequencing data of a study of CD8+CD57+ T cells in acquired aplastic anemia. TCR beta VDJ and CDR3 were profiled, and genomic DNA was the template. TCRdb re-called the reads through MiXCR, storing one row per CDR3 protein. The data contain about 48,000 distinct CDR3 sequences, roughly 69% of them singletons. The CDR3 covers 13 residues. Per germline, CDR1 SNHLY and CDR2 FYNNEI. V shed 8 bases, J shed 1 base, and the junction held 4 bases outside the gene matches. This clonotype was observed a single time. The sequenced sample consisted of sorted CD4+, CD8+, or CD8+CD57+ T cells (not recorded which) from PBMCs. This TCR was recovered from a human donor in good health, serving as a control. This chain joins TRBV2 and TRBJ2-5, with 7 nucleotides matching TRBD1. CDR3 nucleotide sequence: TGTGCCAGCTCAAGGGACAGCCAAGAGACCCAGTACTTC. Translated: CASSRDSQETQYF.